This TCR beta chain was sequenced for a study of T cell repertoires in cytomegalovirus infection. Study information: Recently identified HLA-C-restricted and well-studied HLA-B-restricted CMV epitopes were used. Indications of both CMV infection and matching HLA type were provided by public TCR beta signatures.

In regard to this clonotype: Its specificity is not known.

The study, taken as a whole, reports: The cumulative frequency of public TCR beta families distinguished individuals who carried CMV together with the relevant HLA. Across the ex vivo response, the dominant clonotypes were HLA-C-restricted CMV-specific TCR beta clonotypes.

Each CDR3 protein gets one entry after TCRdb re-called the reads with MiXCR. The sample holds roughly 500,000 distinct CDR3 sequences, more than 40% seen once. Sequences were derived from cultured PBMCs, sampled from culture after CMV antigen stimulation. This receptor was obtained from a human donor in good health (CMV status not recorded). Some clones in this sample may be carry-over from other donors' samples.

Written as DNA, the CDR3 is TGTGCCAGCAGTGAAGCGGCGGATCCCAAAGGGCAGTTCTTC. Protein sequence: CASSEAADPKGQFF. The chain uses TRBV2 and TRBJ2-1; no firm D call. Germline V gene data show CDR1 as SNHLY and CDR2 as FYNNEI. CDR3 length: 14 amino acids. The ends were cut back, 0 bases at V and 12 bases at J, with 15 bases in the middle.